These T cell receptor beta chains were read from a single sample in a study of blood T cell repertoires in COVID-19. Profiled with immunoSEQ multiplex PCR; TCRdb holds only in-frame clones, not every one. The table records a few hundred thousand clones, 85% to 90% of them present only once. The sequenced sample was peripheral blood. These receptors were taken from a woman in her twenties or thirties with COVID-19, enrolled during active disease. CDR3s include the opening cysteine and the closing phenylalanine or tryptophan. Part of the rows lack a size; the others show once, few, many or a class for expanded clones.

V gene	J gene	clone size	CDR3 protein
TRBV21-1	TRBJ1-5	NA	CASSKGSQGYNQPQHF
TRBV20-1	TRBJ1-2	NA	CSASFVHGYTF
TRBV7-9	TRBJ2-7	NA	CASTAGTGVNEQYF
TRBV5-1	TRBJ2-7	NA	CASSFERTYEQYF
TRBV5-6	TRBJ1-1	NA	CASSFSGGWTEAFF
TRBV18	TRBJ1-1	few	CASSPEVENTEAFF
TRBV3-1/TRBV3-2	TRBJ1-5	NA	CASSQVVRQPQHF
TRBV18	TRBJ2-5	NA	CASSPAIRRVQETQYF
TRBV12-3/TRBV12-4	TRBJ1-3	few	CASSRSSGNTIYF
TRBV10-3	TRBJ1-6	NA	CASASENNSPLHF
TRBV6-1	TRBJ1-6	NA	CASSDGHLTNSPLHF
TRBV19	TRBJ2-7	NA	CASSRLAGPYEQYF
TRBV14	TRBJ1-2	NA	CASSHLSEYGYTF
TRBV4-2	TRBJ2-7	NA	CASSPLAGVARYEQYF
TRBV4-2	TRBJ1-5	NA	CASSQQLDQPQHF
TRBV3-1/TRBV3-2	TRBJ2-5	NA	CASGDGGLETATQYF
TRBV19	TRBJ1-1	NA	CASTPTGTNTEAFF
TRBV4-1	TRBJ2-7	NA	CASSQDPATGGEQYF
TRBV4-1	TRBJ2-5	NA	CASSQILAGQETQYF
TRBV15	TRBJ1-3	NA	CATSREGVYSGNTIYF
TRBV18	TRBJ2-1	NA	CASSPKLGTEQFF
TRBV15	TRBJ2-5	NA	CATSGGLAGPQETQYF
TRBV11-2	TRBJ2-7	NA	CASSLIQTISYEQYF
TRBV2	TRBJ1-2	NA	CASQTQGEVLGGYGYTF
TRBV4-1	TRBJ2-3	NA	CASHDSPLFPDTQYF
TRBV10-3	TRBJ2-1	NA	CAIRGGGTEQFF
TRBV6-7	TRBJ2-1	NA	CATASFRNEQFF
TRBV10-2	TRBJ1-3	NA	CASQRRTGTGNTIYF
TRBV5-4	TRBJ2-5	NA	CASSPLTGGQETQYF
TRBV2	TRBJ2-4	NA	CASSEIQGATIQYF
TRBV10-3	TRBJ2-1	NA	CAIRAAANEQFF
TRBV6-5	TRBJ1-1	NA	CASIGQRREAFF
TRBV19	TRBJ2-4	NA	CASTNAWGGVAKNIQYF
TRBV5-1	TRBJ1-4	NA	CASSGTGKEKLFF
TRBV4-1	TRBJ1-1	NA	CASSQDRGANTEAFF
TRBV3-1/TRBV3-2	TRBJ1-2	NA	CASSPGLNYGYTF
TRBV7-9	TRBJ2-1	once	CASSLVTGGEQFF
TRBV24-1	TRBJ2-1	once	CATSAPGLAGDRSYNEQFF
TRBV6-5	TRBJ1-1	once	CASRPLAGRTEAFF
TRBV20-1	TRBJ1-2	many	CSARGDRGHTF
TRBV5-1	TRBJ2-1	NA	CASSSIAGGPRNEQFF
TRBV27	TRBJ2-7	NA	CASSRVAGEQYF
TRBV11-3	TRBJ2-7	NA	CASSPRDSTSYEQYF
TRBV5-4	TRBJ1-5	NA	CASSPTGGNQPQHF
TRBV5-1	TRBJ1-1	NA	CASSLEGAGFAFF
TRBV5-1	TRBJ2-7	NA	CASRISGGSYEQYF
TRBV5-6	TRBJ2-7	once	CASSSMTDFYEQYF